Listed here are 25 T cell receptor beta chains from one sample, sequenced in a study of cytomegalovirus exposure and HLA in healthy donors. Sequencing was performed with immunoSEQ multiplex PCR; in TCRdb, only in-frame clones are kept and a portion is missing. The sample has 110,000 to 150,000 clones, around 88% seen once. The specimen was PBMCs. The source is a woman aged 18-29 years in good health and CMV-seropositive.

This clone has just a few counts. The V and J genes are TRBV7-9 and TRBJ1-5, with a tentative D call TRBD1 (6 bases). Per the germline V gene, CDR1 is SEHNR and CDR2 is FQNEAQ (reference sequence). V lost 5 bases, J lost 0 bases, and 11 bases lay in between. This CDR3 comprises 15 residues. The CDR3 bases are TGTGCCAGCAGCCTAGGGGACACTAGCAATCAGCCCCAGCATTTT. Its protein is CASSLGDTSNQPQHF.

In this sample, this clone turned up once. The rearrangement links TRBV30 to TRBJ2-7; the match to TRBD1 covers 7 bases. CDR1 and CDR2 from the germline V gene are GTSNPN and SVGIG (reference sequence). Trimming cost V 6 bases and J 8 bases; bases outside gene matches: 7. CDR3 length: 11 amino acids. The CDR3 coding sequence is TGTGCCTGCGGACAGGCAATGCAGCAGTACTTC. This codes for CACGQAMQQYF.

This chain uses TRBV9 with TRBJ1-6; D perhaps matches TRBD1 (5 bases). The germline CDR1 and CDR2 sequences are SGDLS and YYNGEE. V lost 3 bases and J 9 bases, leaving 13 bases between the germline ends. This CDR3 spans 14 amino acids. The CDR3 nucleotides are TGTGCCAGCAGCGCAACAGGTTTAGGTTCACCCCTCCACTTT. Amino acid sequence: CASSATGLGSPLHF.

This chain links TRBV6-5 with TRBJ1-4; no clear D gene. V dropped 4 bases and J dropped 1 base, with 10 bases sitting between them. The CDR3 is 15 residues long. In germline, CDR1 is MNHEY, CDR2 SVGAGI. CDR3 in amino acids: CASSLSRGTNEKLFF. In nucleotides, the CDR3 is TGTGCCAGCAGTTTGAGTCGGGGAACTAATGAAAAACTGTTTTTT.

In nucleotides, the CDR3 is TGCGCCAGCAGCGGGGCAGACCGCATCTCTGGAAACACCATATATTTT. Translation: CASSGADRISGNTIYF. The genes are TRBV5-1 and TRBJ1-3, with a tentative D call TRBD1 (5 bases). The CDR3 has 16 amino acids. Germline CDR1 reads SGHRS; CDR2 reads YFSETQ. With 4 bases removed from V and 0 bases from J, the gap between germline ends came to 14 bases.

V gene TRBV4-2 combines with J gene TRBJ1-5; 7 bases are a match to TRBD1. Germline V lookup: CDR1 LGHNA, CDR2 YNFKEQ. Losses at the gene ends were 3 bases for V and 2 bases for J; bases not matched to a gene: 7. The CDR3 covers 16 residues. CDR3 DNA sequence: TGTGCCAGCAGCCAGGCAACAGGGGTGGGCAATCAGCCCCAGCATTTT. Translation: CASSQATGVGNQPQHF.

V and J are TRBV2 and TRBJ2-1; possibly TRBD2 for D (5 bases). Germline V gives CDR1 SNHLY, CDR2 FYNNEI. V shed 6 bases and J shed 7 bases, with 16 bases lying between them. This CDR3 spans 14 amino acids. The CDR3 DNA reads as TGTGCCAGCAGGGAGTCGGGGTGGAATAATGAGCAGTTCTTC. This translates into CASRESGWNNEQFF.

The V and J genes are TRBV7-6 and TRBJ2-2, with 8 bases lining up with TRBD1. The germline CDR1 and CDR2 sequences are SGHVS and FNYEAQ. The CDR3 is made up of 14 amino acids. V was pared by 7 bases and J by 4 bases, with 5 bases of the junction left unmatched. The CDR3 DNA sequence: TGTGCCAGCAACGACAGGGGTAGCACCGGGGAGCTGTTTTTT. Protein sequence: CASNDRGSTGELFF.

Note on this clone: Its ends do not fully match the called genes, so a read error is possible. The CDR3: CASSSPEGSSNEQYF. The CDR3, as DNA: TGTGCCAGCAGTTCCCCGGAGGGAAGCTCCAACGAGCAGTACTTC. This chain connects TRBV28 to TRBJ2-7; tentatively, D is TRBD2 (6 bases). Per germline, CDR1 MDHEN and CDR2 SYDVKM. CDR3 size: 15 residues.

The rearrangement links TRBV9 to TRBJ2-1; D possibly corresponds to TRBD1 (9 bases). V shed 4 bases and J shed 3 bases, with 17 bases lying between them. This CDR3 is built from 16 residues. Germline V gives CDR1 SGDLS, CDR2 YYNGEE. Here the CDR3 reads CASSSAGGQGYNEQFF. The CDR3, as DNA: TGTGCCAGCAGCTCTGCGGGGGGACAGGGCTACAATGAGCAGTTCTTC.

CDR3 nucleotides: TGTGCCAGCAGAGGAGGGCAGAGCAATCAGCCCCAGCATTTT. Its protein product is CASRGGQSNQPQHF. J is TRBJ1-5 and V is TRBV28; D is unclear. Per germline, CDR1 MDHEN and CDR2 SYDVKM. The CDR3 has 14 amino acids. The V gene lost 6 bases and the J gene lost 1 base, with 10 bases spanning the gap.

V usage is TRBV4-1 and J usage is TRBJ2-7, with D hard to call. Germline values: CDR1 MGHRA, CDR2 YSYEKL. Between the trimmed V and J ends, which lost 4 bases and 4 bases, there was a span of 2 bases. This CDR3 is built from 10 residues. The chain's CDR3 is CASSLYEQYF. Here the CDR3 DNA reads TGCGCCAGCAGCCTATACGAGCAGTACTTC.

The genes are TRBV18 and TRBJ1-2; TRBD1 matches 10 bases. Germline trimming cut 5 bases from V and 4 bases from J; bases unmatched to any gene: 13. Germline lookup yields CDR1 KGHSH and CDR2 LQKENI. The CDR3 runs to 17 residues. For the CDR3, the DNA is TGTGCCAGCTCAACAACCGGGACAGGGGAGTATAGCTATGGCTACACCTTC. Translating gives CASSTTGTGEYSYGYTF.

CDR3 sequence (DNA): TGTGCCAGCAGCTTAATCCCAGTGGGGGCCGGAGAGACCCAGTACTTC. This codes for CASSLIPVGAGETQYF. This chain joins TRBV11-1 and TRBJ2-5, with D possibly matching TRBD1 (6 bases). The CDR3 sequence is 16 residues long. The germline V gene encodes CDR1 SGHAT and CDR2 FQDESV (reference sequence). V was clipped by 2 bases and J by 4 bases, with 17 bases between them.

Note on this clone: Other DNA sequences in the same sample also yield this CDR3. This chain joins TRBV27 and TRBJ1-1; the D gene is possibly TRBD1 (5 bases). Germline CDR1 is MNHEY and CDR2 is SMNVEV (reference sequence). The CDR3 contains 13 residues. Trimming removed 2 bases at V and 4 bases at J, with 8 bases between. The CDR3 sequence is CASSLRGRTEAFF. In nucleotides, the CDR3 is TGTGCCAGCAGTTTAAGGGGTCGCACTGAAGCTTTCTTT.

This chain connects TRBV5-1 to TRBJ1-6; possible D gene TRBD1, 6 bases. V lost 3 bases and J lost 4, with 11 bases in between. The germline V gene has CDR1 SGHRS and CDR2 YFSETQ. The CDR3 is 15 amino acids. The CDR3 region has the DNA TGCGCCAGCAGCTCAGGACAGATTTATAATTCACCCCTCCACTTT. This sequence encodes CASSSGQIYNSPLHF. Filled out from reference TRBV5-1 and TRBJ1-6, the complete variable domain reads KAGVTQTPRYLIKTRGQQVTLSCSPISGHRSVSWYQQTPGQGLQFLFEYFSETQRNKGNFPGRFSGRQFSNSRSEMNVSTLELGDSALYLCASSSGQIYNSPLHFGNGTRLTVT.

Turning to this clone: A read error may account for a junction end that differs from germline. The sample contains more than one DNA sequence encoding this CDR3. V gene TRBV7-7 combines with J gene TRBJ2-1, with 10 nucleotides matching TRBD2. Per germline, CDR1 SSHAT and CDR2 FNYEAQ (reference sequence). The CDR3 runs 13 residues. The CDR3 loop is CASSLAGGNEQFF. In DNA form, the CDR3 reads TGTGCTAGCAGCTTAGCGGGAGGCAATGAGCAGTTCTTC.

This chain links TRBV9 with TRBJ1-3, with no clear D. Looked up from germline, CDR1 is SGDLS and CDR2 is YYNGEE. The CDR3 contains 14 residues. The V gene lost 1 base and the J gene lost 1 base, with 6 bases spanning the gap. The DNA of the CDR3 is TGTGCCAGCAGCGTACAGGCTTCTGGAAACACCATATATTTT. Its translation is CASSVQASGNTIYF.

This clone was seen only a few times. This chain uses TRBV19 with TRBJ1-2; tentative D call: TRBD1 (6 bases). Germline V gene lookup returns CDR1 LNHDA and CDR2 SQIVND (reference sequence). Trimming cost V 6 bases and J 3 bases, with 11 bases left between them. The CDR3 spans 13 residues. CDR3 coding DNA: TGTGCCAGTAGCCGGGGGGGCTACTATGGCTACACCTTC. Translated: CASSRGGYYGYTF. The full variable domain, in which reference TRBV19 and TRBJ1-2 provide the parts outside the CDR3, is DGGITQSPKYLFRKEGQNVTLSCEQNLNHDAMYWYRQDPGQGLRLIYYSQIVNDFQKGDIAEGYSVSREKKESFPLTVTSAQKNPTAFYLCASSRGGYYGYTFGSGTRLTVV.

The chain links TRBV2 to TRBJ2-6, with 11 nucleotides matching TRBD1. The CDR3 length is 16 residues. Trimming cost V 10 bases and J 2 bases; bases outside gene matches: 7. Germline V gene sequence: CDR1 SNHLY, CDR2 FYNNEI. Here the CDR3 DNA reads TGTGCCATCAGGACAGGGGGCAAAGCTGGGGCCAACGTCCTGACTTTC. Translated: CAIRTGGKAGANVLTF.

The chain combines TRBV6-5 with TRBJ2-3; 11 nucleotides align to TRBD2. The V segment lost 5 bases and the J segment 6 bases; nucleotides outside the gene matches: 7. This CDR3 contains 15 residues. Germline V lookup: CDR1 MNHEY, CDR2 SVGAGI. The CDR3 loop reads CASSTQTSGVDTQYF. The DNA for the CDR3 is TGTGCCAGCAGTACTCAGACTAGCGGGGTTGATACGCAGTATTTT.

This chain uses TRBV28 with TRBJ1-3; D possibly corresponds to TRBD1 (5 bases). The CDR3 is 15 residues long. Germline lookup yields CDR1 MDHEN and CDR2 SYDVKM. With 4 bases removed from V and 0 bases from J, the gap between germline ends came to 10 bases. CDR3 sequence reads: CASSSPGGSGNTIYF. DNA for the CDR3: TGTGCCAGCAGTTCTCCCGGGGGCTCTGGAAACACCATATATTTT.

V usage is TRBV29-1 and J usage is TRBJ2-2; 7 bases map to TRBD1. Germline lookup yields CDR1 SQVTM and CDR2 ANQGSEA. The CDR3 spans 14 residues. The J segment lost 0 bases and the V segment lost 7 bases, leaving 5 bases of the junction unmatched. This chain's CDR3 is CSGRTGANTGELFF. For the CDR3, the DNA is TGCAGCGGACGAACAGGGGCGAACACCGGGGAGCTGTTTTTT.

This rearrangement joins TRBV5-1 to TRBJ2-7; D not resolved. Trimming pared 1 base from V and 5 bases from J, leaving 13 bases between. Per the germline V gene, CDR1 is SGHRS and CDR2 is YFSETQ. This CDR3 has 14 residues. CDR3 nucleotide sequence: TGCGCCAGCAGCTTGAACGGCAGGTGGGACGAGCAGTACTTC. It translates to CASSLNGRWDEQYF.

This chain uses TRBV27 with TRBJ1-6; 10 positions agree with TRBD1. Per germline, CDR1 MNHEY and CDR2 SMNVEV (reference sequence). Losses at the gene ends were 6 bases for V and 6 bases for J; bases not matched to a gene: 5. CDR3 length: 15 residues. In nucleotides, the CDR3 is TGTGCCAGCAGCCCGGGACAGGGGATTAATTCACCCCTCCACTTT. Residues: CASSPGQGINSPLHF.